The 9 T cell receptor beta chains below come from one sample, sequenced in a study of cytomegalovirus exposure and HLA in healthy donors. The PCR had 60 Vbeta and 13 Jbeta primers. Here immunoSEQ multiplex PCR was the method, and the copy in TCRdb shows in-frame clones only, minus some. The data show about 84,000 clones, 55% to 65% seen once. The specimen was PBMCs. The receptors were gathered from a woman in her 40s in good health and CMV-seropositive.

This clone came up a few times. J is TRBJ2-7 and V is TRBV7-2; 8 bases agree with TRBD1. This CDR3 spans 13 amino acids. Per germline, CDR1 SGHTA and CDR2 FQGNSA. The J segment lost 7 bases and the V segment lost 1 base, leaving 3 bases of the junction unmatched. CDR3 region: CASSLGGQGEQYF. The CDR3 nucleotides are TGTGCCAGCAGCTTAGGCGGACAGGGTGAGCAGTACTTC.

The chain is built from TRBV10-3 and TRBJ2-5, with D possibly matching TRBD1 (5 bases). The CDR3 extends over 16 amino acids. CDR1 ENHRY and CDR2 SYGVKD come from the germline V gene. Trimming shortened V by 2 bases and J by 2 bases, and 15 bases separated the two germline ends. The CDR3 spells CAISEPNQGAQETQYF. In nucleotides, the CDR3 is TGTGCCATCAGTGAGCCGAATCAGGGCGCACAAGAGACCCAGTACTTC.

This chain links TRBV29-1 with TRBJ2-1, with D maybe TRBD2 (5 bases). The CDR3 is made up of 16 amino acids. Germline-derived CDR1 and CDR2 are SQVTM and ANQGSEA. V shed 5 bases and J shed 5 bases, with 22 bases lying between them. The CDR3 DNA follows: TGCAGCGTTAAGAGGCCCGGACTCGTTCAGGACAATGAGCAGTTCTTC. Translating gives CSVKRPGLVQDNEQFF.

This clone was found a few times. This rearrangement joins TRBV7-9 to TRBJ2-3, with D hard to call. Trimming removed 3 bases at V and 6 bases at J, with 10 bases between. Germline lookup yields CDR1 SEHNR and CDR2 FQNEAQ (reference sequence). The CDR3 loop spans 13 amino acids. The CDR3 DNA follows: TGTGCCAGCAGCTTTGGAGTTCCCGATACGCAGTATTTT. Its protein is CASSFGVPDTQYF.

The chain recombines TRBV5-1 with TRBJ2-7; TRBD1 matches 8 bases. CDR1 SGHRS and CDR2 YFSETQ come from the germline V gene. The CDR3 has 14 amino acids. V lost 0 bases and J lost 5; bases outside the gene matches: 4. This chain's CDR3 is CASSLGQGPDEQYF. CDR3 DNA: TGCGCCAGCAGCTTGGGACAGGGGCCCGACGAGCAGTACTTC. The variable domain in full, with the rest retrieved from reference TRBV5-1 and TRBJ2-7, is KAGVTQTPRYLIKTRGQQVTLSCSPISGHRSVSWYQQTPGQGLQFLFEYFSETQRNKGNFPGRFSGRQFSNSRSEMNVSTLELGDSALYLCASSLGQGPDEQYFGPGTRLTVT.

The genes are TRBV7-2 and TRBJ2-3; 10 bases agree with TRBD2. Unmatched junction bases numbered 5, after V lost 5 bases and J lost 3 bases. This CDR3 has 15 residues. The germline V gene encodes CDR1 SGHTA and CDR2 FQGNSA. The CDR3 region is CASSASGSRTDTQYF. The CDR3 DNA reads as TGTGCCAGCAGCGCTAGCGGGAGTCGGACAGATACGCAGTATTTT.

The rearrangement links TRBV4-3 to TRBJ2-1, with 9 positions matching TRBD1. CDR1 is LGHNA, CDR2 YSLEER, per germline. V was pared by 4 bases and J by 4 bases, with 8 bases of the junction left unmatched. The CDR3 runs 16 residues. The CDR3: CASSRSGQGPYNEQFF. In nucleotides, the CDR3 is TGCGCCAGCAGCCGTTCGGGACAGGGCCCATACAATGAGCAGTTCTTC.

The J gene is TRBJ1-2, the V gene TRBV6-6; 8 nucleotides agree with TRBD1. Trimming removed 6 bases from V and 4 bases from J; junction bases left unmatched: 4. CDR1 and CDR2 (germline): MNHNY, SVGAGI (reference sequence). The CDR3 is 13 amino acids. The CDR3 coding sequence is TGTGCCAGCAGGCACAGGGGGACCTATGGCTACACCTTC. Protein sequence: CASRHRGTYGYTF.

Comment on this clone: Different DNA sequences within this sample yield the same CDR3. The chain has TRBV6-5 and TRBJ1-3; D possibly corresponds to TRBD1 (6 bases). The CDR3 is made up of 14 amino acids. V gave up 10 bases and J gave up 0 bases, with 13 bases separating them. The germline CDR1 and CDR2 sequences are MNHEY and SVGAGI. CDR3 sequence (DNA): TGTGCCACCCTGGACAGAGCCTCTGGAAACACCATATATTTT. Translated: CATLDRASGNTIYF.